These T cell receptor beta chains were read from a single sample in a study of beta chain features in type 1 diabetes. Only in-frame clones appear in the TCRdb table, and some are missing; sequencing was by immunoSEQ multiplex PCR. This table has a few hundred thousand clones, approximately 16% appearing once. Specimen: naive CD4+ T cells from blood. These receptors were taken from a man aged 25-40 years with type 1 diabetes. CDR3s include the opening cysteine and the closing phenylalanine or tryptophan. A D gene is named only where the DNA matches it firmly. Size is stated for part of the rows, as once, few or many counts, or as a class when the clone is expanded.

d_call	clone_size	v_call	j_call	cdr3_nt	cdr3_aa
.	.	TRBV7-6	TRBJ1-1	TGTGCCAGCAGCCGCCGCGAAAGGGGAGCTTTCTTT	CASSRRERGAFF
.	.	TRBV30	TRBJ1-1	TGTGCCTGGGGGACCGGGTCCAAAGCTTTCTTT	CAWGTGSKAFF
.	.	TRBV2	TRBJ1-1	TGTGCCAGAACAGTAGGGCCTTTAGATGGAACTGAAGCTTTCTTT	CARTVGPLDGTEAFF
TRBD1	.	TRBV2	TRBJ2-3	TGTGCCAGCAGGGATAGACAGGGGACAGATACGCAGTATTTT	CASRDRQGTDTQYF
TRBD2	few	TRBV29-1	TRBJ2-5	TGCAGCGTTGAGCCCGGGGGGGAGACCCAGTACTTC	CSVEPGGETQYF
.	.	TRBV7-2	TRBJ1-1	TGTGCCAGCAGCTTAGCCAGGGAGGCAGAAGCTTTCTTT	CASSLAREAEAFF
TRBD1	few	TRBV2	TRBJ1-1	TGTGCCAGCAGACAGGGGGCCCCTGAAGCTTTCTTT	CASRQGAPEAFF
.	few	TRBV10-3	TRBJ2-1	TGTGCCATCAACCGGGGTCTGGGCAATGAGCAGTTCTTC	CAINRGLGNEQFF
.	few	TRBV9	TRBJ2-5	TGTGCCAGCAGCTTAAGCACGCTGCAAGAGACCCAGTACTTC	CASSLSTLQETQYF
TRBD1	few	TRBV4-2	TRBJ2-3	TGTGCCAGCAGCCAAGAATCCCCCAGGGGGACGGTAACAGATACGCAGTATTTT	CASSQESPRGTVTDTQYF
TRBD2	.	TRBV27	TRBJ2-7	TGTGCCAGCAGTTTAGGACTAGCGGGAGGGAGATACGAGCAGTACTTC	CASSLGLAGGRYEQYF
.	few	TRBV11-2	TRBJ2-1	TGTGCCAGCAGCGTAGGTTACAATGAGCAGTTCTTC	CASSVGYNEQFF
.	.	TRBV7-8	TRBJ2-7	TGTGCCAGCAGCCCGCGGACACAACCCTACGAGCAGTACTTC	CASSPRTQPYEQYF
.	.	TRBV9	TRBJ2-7	TGTGCCAGCAGCACCGGGGGGCTAAAGAACTACGAGCAGTACTTC	CASSTGGLKNYEQYF
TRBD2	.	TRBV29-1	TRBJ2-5	TGCAGCGTTGAAAGACTAGCGGGATCCCAAGAGACCCAGTACTTC	CSVERLAGSQETQYF
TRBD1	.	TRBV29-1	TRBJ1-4	TGCAGCGTGGGAGGGACAGAGACTAATGAAAAACTGTTTTTT	CSVGGTETNEKLFF
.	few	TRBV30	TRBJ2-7	TGTGCCTGGAAGGAAGGGACCTACGAGCAGTACTTC	CAWKEGTYEQYF
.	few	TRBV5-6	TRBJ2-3	TGTGCCAGCAGCTTGTCAGATACGCAGTATTTT	CASSLSDTQYF
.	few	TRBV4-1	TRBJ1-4	TGCGCCAGCAGCCTTCTACGGGGTGAAAAACTGTTTTTT	CASSLLRGEKLFF
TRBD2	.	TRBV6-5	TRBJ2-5	TGTGCCAGCACAACGGGACTAGCGGCCCAAGAGACCCAGTACTTC	CASTTGLAAQETQYF
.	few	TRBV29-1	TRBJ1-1	TGCAGCGTTGGCTGGACAGTAATGAACACTGAAGCTTTCTTT	CSVGWTVMNTEAFF
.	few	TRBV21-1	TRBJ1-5	TGTGCCAGCAGCAAAGCAGAGCCAACTAATCAGCCCCAGCATTTT	CASSKAEPTNQPQHF
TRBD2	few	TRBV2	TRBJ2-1	TGTGCCAGCAGTGATACTAGCGGGAGGTCCAATGAGCAGTTCTTC	CASSDTSGRSNEQFF
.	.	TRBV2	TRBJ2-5	TGTGCCAGCAGTGAGCGGCAGGAGACGGAGACCCAGTACTTC	CASSERQETETQYF
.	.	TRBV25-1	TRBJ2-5	TGTGCCAGCAGTGAAGTCGGGGGCTTGGAGACCCAGTACTTC	CASSEVGGLETQYF
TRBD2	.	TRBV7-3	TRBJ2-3	TGTGCCAGCAGCTTAAGGCTAGCGGGAGGCTCGGATACGCAGTATTTT	CASSLRLAGGSDTQYF
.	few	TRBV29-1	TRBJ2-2	TGCAGCGTTGATGGCGGGCACCACGGGGAGCTGTTTTTT	CSVDGGHHGELFF
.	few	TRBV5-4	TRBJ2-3	TGTGCCAGCAGCTCGCCCTCCGGGATGGACACAGATACGCAGTATTTT	CASSSPSGMDTDTQYF
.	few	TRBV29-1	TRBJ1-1	TGCAGCGTTGTGCCTCTTTTGGTCTCTGAAGCTTTCTTT	CSVVPLLVSEAFF
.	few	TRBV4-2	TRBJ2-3	TGTGCCAGCAGCACAGAAGCAGATACGCAGTATTTT	CASSTEADTQYF
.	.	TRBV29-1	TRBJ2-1	TGCAGCGTGGTGACTGACGTGGTAGTGCAGTTCTTC	CSVVTDVVVQFF
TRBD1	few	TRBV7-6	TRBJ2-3	TGTGCCAGCAGCTTGGGACAGGGGGCGTGGGATACGCAGTATTTT	CASSLGQGAWDTQYF
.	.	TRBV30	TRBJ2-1	TGTGCCTGGAGTGCCCAGCCCCATGAGCAGTTCTTC	CAWSAQPHEQFF
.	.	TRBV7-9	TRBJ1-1	TGTGCCAGCCACTGGGCGGAACACACTGAAGCTTTCTTT	CASHWAEHTEAFF
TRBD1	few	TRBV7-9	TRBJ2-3	TGTGCCAGCAGCTTGGGGGACAGCGGCACAGATACGCAGTATTTT	CASSLGDSGTDTQYF
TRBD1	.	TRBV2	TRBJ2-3	TGTGCCAGCAGTGACCCCCCCGGGGACAGAACGCAGTATTTT	CASSDPPGDRTQYF
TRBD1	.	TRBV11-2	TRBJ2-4	TGTGCCAGCAGCTTAGTCAGGGGGCAAAGAAGGAACATTCAGTACTTC	CASSLVRGQRRNIQYF
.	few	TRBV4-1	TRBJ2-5	TGCGCCAGCAGCCAAGAATTCCGGAAGGAGACCCAGTACTTC	CASSQEFRKETQYF
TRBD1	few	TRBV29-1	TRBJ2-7	TGCAGCGTTGCCAGAGACAGGGGGCGAGCCTACGAGCAGTACTTC	CSVARDRGRAYEQYF
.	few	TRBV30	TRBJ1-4	TGTGCCTGGAGTATCGGGATCAGGGAGGCTAATGAAAAACTGTTTTTT	CAWSIGIREANEKLFF
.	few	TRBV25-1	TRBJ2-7	TGTGCCAGCAGTGAAGCGGGGTCTGACGAGCAGTACTTC	CASSEAGSDEQYF
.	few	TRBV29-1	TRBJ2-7	TGCAGCGTGGCCAGTTTATACGAGCAGTACTTC	CSVASLYEQYF
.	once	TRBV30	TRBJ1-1	TGTGCCTGGAGGGGCCAGGGCATCGCTGAAGCTTTCTTT	CAWRGQGIAEAFF